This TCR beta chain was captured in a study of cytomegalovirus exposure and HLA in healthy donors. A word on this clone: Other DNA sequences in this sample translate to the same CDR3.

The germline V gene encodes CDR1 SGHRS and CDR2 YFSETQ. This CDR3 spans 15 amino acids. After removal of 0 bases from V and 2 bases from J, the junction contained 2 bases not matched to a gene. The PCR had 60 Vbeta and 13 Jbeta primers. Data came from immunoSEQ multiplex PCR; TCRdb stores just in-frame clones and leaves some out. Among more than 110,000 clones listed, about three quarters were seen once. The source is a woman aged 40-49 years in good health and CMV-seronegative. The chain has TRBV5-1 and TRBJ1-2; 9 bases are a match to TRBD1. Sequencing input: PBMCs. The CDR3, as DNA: TGCGCCAGCAGCTTGGGGGGGACAGGGAACTATGGCTACACCTTC. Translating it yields CASSLGGTGNYGYTF. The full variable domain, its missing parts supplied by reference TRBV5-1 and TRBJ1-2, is KAGVTQTPRYLIKTRGQQVTLSCSPISGHRSVSWYQQTPGQGLQFLFEYFSETQRNKGNFPGRFSGRQFSNSRSEMNVSTLELGDSALYLCASSLGGTGNYGYTFGSGTRLTVV.